The text below deals with one T cell receptor beta chain. Its specificity is not known. Every patient underwent thyroid surgery untreated. The sample comes from a study of metastatic and nonmetastatic thyroid tumors. As for the study in general: Repertoires from malignant and benign thyroid patients were compared across blood and tumor or nodule tissue.

CDR1 is MDHEN, CDR2 SYDVKM, per germline. V was clipped by 6 bases and J by 6 bases; unmatched bases: 16. This CDR3 region has 16 residues. In the original workflow: A distant-metastasis classifier for papillary thyroid cancer was built using CDR3 differences across clinicopathological groups. TCRdb reprocessed the PCR reads using MiXCR. The V and J calls were not made by the authors but by TCRdb's processing. Of about 32,000 clones in the sample, 30% to 40% were seen once. Study results and caveats: Malignant thyroid tumors reportedly exceeded benign nodules significantly in TCR beta diversity, with the difference appearing in blood and tumor.

The sample taken for sequencing was tumor tissue. The chain has TRBV28 and TRBJ1-1; TRBD1 matches 7 bases. The source of this sequence is a female donor with papillary thyroid cancer or a benign thyroid nodule (not recorded which). Some clones in this sample may be carry-over from other donors' samples. The CDR3 region is CASSRRGIGFLPEAFF. The DNA of the CDR3 is TGTGCCAGCAGCCGCAGGGGGATCGGATTCTTACCTGAAGCTTTCTTT.